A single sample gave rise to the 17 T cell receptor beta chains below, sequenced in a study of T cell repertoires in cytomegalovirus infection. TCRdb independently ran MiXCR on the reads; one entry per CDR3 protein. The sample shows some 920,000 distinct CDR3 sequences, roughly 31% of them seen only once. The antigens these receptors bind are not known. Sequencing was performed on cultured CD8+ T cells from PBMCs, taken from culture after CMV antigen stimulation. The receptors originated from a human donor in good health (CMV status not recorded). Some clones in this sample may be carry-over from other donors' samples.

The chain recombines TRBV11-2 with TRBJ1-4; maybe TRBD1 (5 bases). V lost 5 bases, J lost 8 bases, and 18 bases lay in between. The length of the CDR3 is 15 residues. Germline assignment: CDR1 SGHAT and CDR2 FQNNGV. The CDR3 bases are TGTGCCAGCAGCCCTAGTGGGACCGCTTCGGAAAAACTGTTTTTT. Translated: CASSPSGTASEKLFF.

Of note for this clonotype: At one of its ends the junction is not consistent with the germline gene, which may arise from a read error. The CDR3 is CVSTQTDGEKLFF. CDR3 sequence (DNA): TGTGTCAGCACTCAAACGGACGGGGAAAAACTGTTTTTT. The chain employs TRBV7-6 and TRBJ1-4; D unclear. The CDR3 is 13 residues long. In germline, CDR1 is SGHVS, CDR2 FNYEAQ.

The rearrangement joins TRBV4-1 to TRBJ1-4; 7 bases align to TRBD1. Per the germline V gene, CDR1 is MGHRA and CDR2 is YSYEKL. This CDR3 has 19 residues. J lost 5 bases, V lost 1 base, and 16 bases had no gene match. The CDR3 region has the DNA TGCGCCAGCAGCCAAGCTCTTTTAGTAGTCGGGACAGCCAATGAAAAACTGTTTTTT. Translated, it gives CASSQALLVVGTANEKLFF.

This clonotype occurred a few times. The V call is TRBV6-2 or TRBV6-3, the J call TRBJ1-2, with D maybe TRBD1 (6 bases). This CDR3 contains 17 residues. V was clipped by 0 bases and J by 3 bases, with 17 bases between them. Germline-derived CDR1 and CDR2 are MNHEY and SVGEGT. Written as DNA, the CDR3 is TGTGCCAGCAGTTACTCGTCGGTCGGGGGCGACGACTATGGCTACACCTTC. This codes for CASSYSSVGGDDYGYTF.

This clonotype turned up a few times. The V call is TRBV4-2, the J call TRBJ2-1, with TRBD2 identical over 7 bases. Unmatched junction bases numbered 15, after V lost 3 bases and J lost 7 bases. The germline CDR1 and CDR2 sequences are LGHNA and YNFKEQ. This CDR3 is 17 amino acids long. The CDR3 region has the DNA TGTGCCAGCAGCCACCCCCGTGTGGGGGGGGTTGAAAATGAGCAGTTCTTC. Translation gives CASSHPRVGGVENEQFF.

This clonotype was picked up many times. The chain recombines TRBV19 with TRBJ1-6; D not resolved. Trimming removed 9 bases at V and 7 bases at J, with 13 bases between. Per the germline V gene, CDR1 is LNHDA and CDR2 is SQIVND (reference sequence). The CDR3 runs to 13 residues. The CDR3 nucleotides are TGTGCCAGCAGCATATTTAGGAATTCACCCCTCCACTTT. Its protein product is CASSIFRNSPLHF.

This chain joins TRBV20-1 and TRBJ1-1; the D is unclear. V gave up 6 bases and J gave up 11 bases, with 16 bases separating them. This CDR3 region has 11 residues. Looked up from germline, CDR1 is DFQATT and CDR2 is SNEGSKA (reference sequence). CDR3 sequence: CSAIVSKEAFF. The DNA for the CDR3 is TGCAGTGCGATCGTTTCAAAAGAGGCTTTCTTT.

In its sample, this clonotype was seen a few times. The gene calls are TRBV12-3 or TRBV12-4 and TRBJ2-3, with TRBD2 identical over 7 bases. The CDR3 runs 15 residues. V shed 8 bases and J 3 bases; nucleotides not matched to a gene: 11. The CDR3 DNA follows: TGTGCCAGCCGCACCGGGAGGAAGGCGACAGATACGCAGTATTTT. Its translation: CASRTGRKATDTQYF.

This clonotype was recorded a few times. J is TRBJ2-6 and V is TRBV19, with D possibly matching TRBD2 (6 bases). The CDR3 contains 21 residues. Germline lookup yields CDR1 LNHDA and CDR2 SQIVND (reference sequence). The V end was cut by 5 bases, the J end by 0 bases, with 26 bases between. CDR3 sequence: CASSGDLPGEVSLSGANVLTF. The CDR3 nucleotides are TGTGCCAGTAGTGGGGATCTTCCGGGGGAAGTATCTCTCTCTGGGGCCAACGTCCTGACTTTC.

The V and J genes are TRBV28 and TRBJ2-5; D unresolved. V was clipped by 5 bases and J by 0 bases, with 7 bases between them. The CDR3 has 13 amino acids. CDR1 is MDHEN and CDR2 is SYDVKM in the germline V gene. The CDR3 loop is CASSVFDQETQYF. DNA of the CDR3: TGTGCCAGCAGTGTTTTCGACCAAGAGACCCAGTACTTC.

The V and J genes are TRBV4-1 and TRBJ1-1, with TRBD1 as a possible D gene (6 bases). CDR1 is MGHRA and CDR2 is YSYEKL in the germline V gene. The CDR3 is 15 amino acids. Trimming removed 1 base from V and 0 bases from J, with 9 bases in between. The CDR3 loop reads CASSQATGLNTEAFF. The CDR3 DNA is TGCGCCAGCAGCCAAGCGACAGGATTGAACACTGAAGCTTTCTTT.

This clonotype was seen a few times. The CDR3 DNA follows: TGCAGTGCTGCCAACAGGGGTTTCATGAACACTGAAGCTTTCTTT. This sequence encodes CSAANRGFMNTEAFF. The chain carries TRBV20-1 and TRBJ1-1; 7 bases are shared with TRBD1. The CDR3 totals 15 residues. In germline, CDR1 is DFQATT, CDR2 SNEGSKA (reference sequence). J lost 0 bases, V lost 5 bases, and 9 bases had no gene match.

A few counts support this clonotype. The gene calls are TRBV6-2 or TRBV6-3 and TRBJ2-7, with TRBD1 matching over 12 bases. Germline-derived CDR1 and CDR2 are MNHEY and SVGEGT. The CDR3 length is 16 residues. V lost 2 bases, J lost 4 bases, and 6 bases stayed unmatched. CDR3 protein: CASSYDRDRGQYEQYF. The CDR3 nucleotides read TGTGCCAGCAGTTACGACCGGGACAGGGGGCAATACGAGCAGTACTTC.

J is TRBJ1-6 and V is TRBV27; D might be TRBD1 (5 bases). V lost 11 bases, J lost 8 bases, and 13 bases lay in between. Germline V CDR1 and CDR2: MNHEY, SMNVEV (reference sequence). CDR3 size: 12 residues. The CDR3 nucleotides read TGTGCCTCCGGGGCGTGGGATTCACCCCTCCACTTT. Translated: CASGAWDSPLHF.

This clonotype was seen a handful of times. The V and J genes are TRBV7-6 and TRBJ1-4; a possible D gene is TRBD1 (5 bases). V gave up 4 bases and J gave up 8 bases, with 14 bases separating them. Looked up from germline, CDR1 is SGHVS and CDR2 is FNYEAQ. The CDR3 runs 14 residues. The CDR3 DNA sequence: TGTGCCAGCAGCTCATCAGGGTTCGAGGAAAAACTGTTTTTT. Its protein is CASSSSGFEEKLFF. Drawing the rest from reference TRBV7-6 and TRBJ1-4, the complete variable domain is GAGVSQSPRYKVTKRGQDVALRCDPISGHVSLYWYRQALGQGPEFLTYFNYEAQQDKSGLPNDRFSAERPEGSISTLTIQRTEQRDSAMYRCASSSSGFEEKLFFGSGTQLSVL.

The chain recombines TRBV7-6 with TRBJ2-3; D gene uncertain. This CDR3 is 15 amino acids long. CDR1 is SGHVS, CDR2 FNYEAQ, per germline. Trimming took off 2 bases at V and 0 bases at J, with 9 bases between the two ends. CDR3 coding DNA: TGTGCCAGCAGCTTACTGGCGATTAGCACAGATACGCAGTATTTT. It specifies CASSLLAISTDTQYF.

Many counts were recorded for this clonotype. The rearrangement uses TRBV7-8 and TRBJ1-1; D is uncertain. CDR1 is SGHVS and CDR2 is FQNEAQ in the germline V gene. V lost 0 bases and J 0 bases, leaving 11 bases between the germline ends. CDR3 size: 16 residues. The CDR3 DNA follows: TGTGCCAGCAGCTTAGCCCCATGGGCTCTGAACACTGAAGCTTTCTTT. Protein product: CASSLAPWALNTEAFF.